This TCR beta chain derives from a study of blood T cell repertoires in COVID-19. This CDR3 has 12 amino acids. Per the germline V gene, CDR1 is SGHDN and CDR2 is FVKESK. Authors' methods: Amplification with reference gene primers provided the estimates of nucleated cell counts. Some clones are missing from TCRdb's copy, which holds only in-frame ones; the method was immunoSEQ multiplex PCR. D and trimming were read from the DNA, whereas the V and J calls and clone size are those reported in that table. The sample has roughly 67,000 clones; just over 85% are singletons. Note on this clone: The junction does not match germline at one end; this may be a read error.

The sequencing input was peripheral blood. The chain uses TRBV14 and TRBJ2-7; TRBD2 matches 11 bases. The source of this sequence is a man in his fifties with acute or convalescent COVID-19. CDR3 sequence: CASSPLAGVPLF. Written as DNA, the CDR3 is TGTGCCAGCAGCCCACTAGCGGGAGTTCCCCTCTTC.